The 31 T cell receptor beta chains reported below all come from one sample, sequenced in a study of CD8 T cells in ankylosing spondylitis listed by TCRdb under 2017. The library was obtained by 5' RACE. The sequencer was an Illumina HiSeq 2500. TCRdb applied fastp at Q25 and MiXCR to the public reads, then kept only in-frame beta chains. Each record represents a unique CDR3 protein, reported with the most common genes and DNA among its rows. This sample is represented by 250,000 to 350,000 distinct CDR3 sequences; around 20% of them were singletons. The top ten clonotypes cover around 3.2% of the sample. Sequencing input: blood, either unsorted or a sorted T cell fraction (not recorded which). The source of these receptors is a female donor with ankylosing spondylitis or in good health (not recorded which).

The gene calls are TRBV10-3 and TRBJ1-5; the match to TRBD1 covers 7 bases. V lost 7 bases, J lost 6 bases, and 6 bases stayed unmatched. Germline V gene lookup returns CDR1 ENHRY and CDR2 SYGVKD. The length of the CDR3 is 13 residues. The CDR3 loop is CAITPDRAQPQHF. The CDR3 DNA follows: TGTGCCATCACCCCAGACAGGGCTCAGCCCCAGCATTTT.

The sample holds a few counts of this clonotype. DNA of the CDR3: TGTGCCAGCAGCTTAGACGGGGGGGCTTCCTACGAGCAGTACTTC. It encodes CASSLDGGASYEQYF. V is TRBV7-2 and J is TRBJ2-7, with 8 bases lining up with TRBD2. J gave up 1 base and V 1 base, and 3 bases lay outside the gene matches. This CDR3 has 15 residues. CDR1 and CDR2 from the germline V gene are SGHTA and FQGNSA.

V usage is TRBV2 and J usage is TRBJ1-2; D is uncertain. Germline V gene lookup returns CDR1 SNHLY and CDR2 FYNNEI. The CDR3 totals 11 residues. V lost 8 bases and J 8 bases, leaving 12 bases between the germline ends. For the CDR3, the DNA is TGTGCCAGCGGCTGGGCGGAGGGCTACACCTTC. This encodes CASGWAEGYTF.

In this sample, this clonotype turned up once. This chain connects TRBV6-2 or TRBV6-3 to TRBJ1-2, with D maybe TRBD1 (6 bases). Germline V lookup: CDR1 MNHEY, CDR2 SVGEGT. The ends were cut back, 5 bases at V and 5 bases at J, with 12 bases in the middle. The CDR3 runs 13 residues. The CDR3 protein is CASSRGGQYGYTF. CDR3 sequence (DNA): TGTGCCAGCAGTCGGGGAGGACAGTATGGCTACACCTTC.

The J gene is TRBJ2-7, the V gene TRBV28; D unresolved. Germline loops: CDR1 MDHEN, CDR2 SYDVKM. Deletions cut 7 bases from V and 2 bases from J, with 15 bases between. This CDR3 spans 14 amino acids. CDR3 DNA sequence: TGTGCCAGCATATTTTCTGGCAGTCCCTACGAGCAGTACTTC. As protein: CASIFSGSPYEQYF.

This clonotype was recorded a few times. The chain uses TRBV12-3 or TRBV12-4 and TRBJ1-3; unclear D gene. V shed 5 bases and J shed 5 bases, with 10 bases lying between them. This CDR3 has 13 amino acids. CDR3 sequence reads: CASSPVGRNTIYF. CDR3 bases: TGTGCCAGCAGTCCGGTCGGTAGAAACACCATATATTTT.

This clonotype was recorded once. The genes are TRBV11-2 and TRBJ2-7; TRBD2 aligns across 9 bases. The germline gives CDR1 SGHAT, CDR2 FQNNGV. The ends lost 1 base at V and 4 bases at J; junction bases unmatched: 5. This CDR3 region has 15 residues. The CDR3 protein is CASSLASGTLYEQYF. CDR3 coding DNA: TGTGCCAGCAGCTTAGCTAGCGGGACTCTTTACGAGCAGTACTTC. The full variable domain, with the rest looked up from reference TRBV11-2 and TRBJ2-7, is EAGVAQSPRYKIIEKRQSVAFWCNPISGHATLYWYQQILGQGPKLLIQFQNNGVVDDSQLPKDRFSAERLKGVDSTLKIQPAKLEDSAVYLCASSLASGTLYEQYFGPGTRLTVT.

This rearrangement joins TRBV6-5 to TRBJ2-7; a possible D gene is TRBD1 (6 bases). There are 14 residues in the CDR3. The V gene lost 2 bases and the J gene lost 3 bases, with 11 bases spanning the gap. From germline, CDR1 is MNHEY and CDR2 SVGAGI. The CDR3, as DNA: TGTGCCAGCAGTTACGGGGGACATAACTACGAGCAGTACTTC. Translating gives CASSYGGHNYEQYF.

This sequence joins TRBV6-2 or TRBV6-3 and TRBJ1-2; no definite D call. The CDR3 totals 14 residues. V was pared by 0 bases and J by 8 bases, with 13 bases between. CDR1 and CDR2 from the germline V gene are MNHEY and SVGEGT. The CDR3, as DNA: TGTGCCAGCAGTTACTCGTTGACCAGCAGAGGCTACACCTTC. This codes for CASSYSLTSRGYTF.

This clonotype occurred once. The chain has TRBV10-3 and TRBJ1-2; unclear D gene. The germline CDR1 and CDR2 sequences are ENHRY and SYGVKD. The CDR3 runs to 12 residues. V shed 3 bases and J shed 4 bases, with 6 bases lying between them. CDR3 nucleotide sequence: TGTGCCATCAGTGATCCGGGCTATGGCTACACCTTC. As protein: CAISDPGYGYTF.

Here the CDR3 reads CASSGRKGFYEQYF. CDR3 nucleotides: TGTGCCAGCAGCGGACGCAAAGGGTTTTACGAGCAGTACTTC. The V gene is TRBV7-8, the J gene TRBJ2-7; no firm D call. V lost 5 bases to trimming and J lost 4 bases, with 15 bases between them. CDR1 and CDR2 (germline): SGHVS, FQNEAQ. The length of the CDR3 is 14 residues. Supplemented by reference TRBV7-8 and TRBJ2-7, the full variable domain reads GAGVSQSPRYKVAKRGQDVALRCDPISGHVSLFWYQQALGQGPEFLTYFQNEAQLDKSGLPSDRFFAERPEGSVSTLKIQRTQQEDSAVYLCASSGRKGFYEQYFGPGTRLTVT.

The rearrangement joins TRBV4-3 to TRBJ2-3; D unclear. V lost 0 bases, J lost 8 bases, and 3 bases lay in between. The germline V gene has CDR1 LGHNA and CDR2 YSLEER. The CDR3 length is 11 residues. CDR3 in amino acids: CASSQESTQYF. In DNA, the CDR3 is TGCGCCAGCAGCCAAGAATCTACGCAGTATTTT.

The chain recombines TRBV2 with TRBJ2-5; D gene uncertain. V was cut by 2 bases and J by 1 base, with 11 bases left in between. The CDR3 is made up of 15 amino acids. CDR1 is SNHLY, CDR2 FYNNEI, per germline. The CDR3 sequence is CASSESVRTQETQYF. The CDR3 DNA reads TGTGCCAGCAGTGAATCCGTCCGGACCCAAGAGACCCAGTACTTC.

The chain combines TRBV20-1 with TRBJ2-2; 10 bases map to TRBD2. The CDR3 has 16 residues. The junction had 10 bases not matched to a gene; V was cut back by 3 bases and J by 6 bases. The germline gives CDR1 DFQATT, CDR2 SNEGSKA (reference sequence). The CDR3 loop is CSARTPLAGVPGELFF. In DNA form, the CDR3 reads TGCAGTGCTAGGACCCCTCTAGCGGGAGTCCCCGGGGAGCTGTTTTTT.

The rearrangement joins TRBV12-3 or TRBV12-4 to TRBJ2-3; 7 bases are shared with TRBD1. The CDR3 spans 13 residues. Losses at the gene ends were 3 bases for V and 7 bases for J; bases not matched to a gene: 4. The CDR3 DNA is TGTGCCAGCAGTTTTTCAAGGGGGCATACGCAGTATTTT. Encoded protein: CASSFSRGHTQYF.

This chain joins TRBV2 and TRBJ2-5; D is ambiguous. This CDR3 has 15 residues. CDR1 and CDR2 from the germline V gene are SNHLY and FYNNEI. V lost 4 bases to trimming and J lost 0 bases, with 12 bases between them. The CDR3: CASSADTSYQETQYF. CDR3 bases: TGTGCCAGCAGTGCAGACACCTCGTACCAAGAGACCCAGTACTTC.

The rearrangement links TRBV6-2 or TRBV6-3 to TRBJ2-5; 10 bases map to TRBD2. The CDR3 runs to 15 residues. The germline V gene has CDR1 MNHEY and CDR2 SVGEGT. The V and J ends lost 6 bases and 5 bases, in that order; junction bases with no gene match: 9. The CDR3 DNA reads as TGTGCCAGCAGGACCAGCGGGAGGGTTAAGGAGACCCAGTACTTC. Amino acids: CASRTSGRVKETQYF.

This clonotype was seen only a few times. The rearrangement uses TRBV23-1 and TRBJ2-7, with D possibly matching TRBD2 (6 bases). TRBV23-1 is recorded as an ORF, its role being uncertain. The ends were cut back, 5 bases at V and 2 bases at J, with 7 bases in the middle. The CDR3 totals 12 residues. The CDR3 region is CASSGGAYEQYF. The CDR3 DNA follows: TGCGCCAGCAGTGGAGGGGCCTACGAGCAGTACTTC.

This clonotype was detected a few times. This sequence joins TRBV7-9 and TRBJ1-2, with a possible D match to TRBD1 (6 bases). CDR1 SEHNR and CDR2 FQNEAQ come from the germline V gene (reference sequence). V lost 7 bases, J lost 7 bases, and 13 bases lay in between. This CDR3 region has 12 residues. CDR3 coding DNA: TGTGCCAGCACGCCAGAGGGGGGTGGCTACACCTTC. This codes for CASTPEGGGYTF.

The chain combines TRBV20-1 with TRBJ2-1; TRBD1 agrees at 10 bases. This CDR3 has 13 residues. The V gene end was trimmed by 6 bases and the J gene end by 6 bases; junction bases not matched to a gene: 5. Germline values: CDR1 DFQATT, CDR2 SNEGSKA (reference sequence). This CDR3 reads CSARTGGGNEQFF. For the CDR3, the DNA is TGCAGTGCGCGGACAGGGGGAGGCAATGAGCAGTTCTTC.

This clonotype was observed a handful of times. The J gene is TRBJ2-7, the V gene TRBV7-2; tentative D call: TRBD2 (5 bases). This CDR3 spans 13 amino acids. The germline gives CDR1 SGHTA, CDR2 FQGNSA. V was clipped by 0 bases and J by 9 bases, with 12 bases between them. The CDR3 loop reads CASSLAGLRGQYF. The CDR3 bases are TGTGCCAGCAGCTTAGCCGGGCTCCGGGGGCAGTACTTC.

This clonotype was counted only a few times. The CDR3 nucleotides read TGCGCCAGCAGCCATTTAGGGGGGAATGAGCAGTTCTTC. Translation gives CASSHLGGNEQFF. The chain recombines TRBV5-1 with TRBJ2-1; TRBD1 or TRBD2 may be the D gene (6 bases each). Trimming took 4 bases from V and 7 from J, leaving 12 bases between them. The CDR3 is 13 residues long. The germline CDR1 and CDR2 sequences are SGHRS and YFSETQ.

V and J are TRBV12-3 or TRBV12-4 and TRBJ2-2; D gene uncertain. With 2 bases removed from V and 4 bases from J, the gap between germline ends came to 8 bases. The CDR3 length is 14 residues. CDR3 in amino acids: CASSLQETTGELFF. In DNA form, the CDR3 reads TGTGCCAGCAGTTTACAGGAGACCACCGGGGAGCTGTTTTTT.

This clonotype was counted a few times. This chain connects TRBV5-1 to TRBJ2-1; weak D call: TRBD2 (6 bases). CDR1 is SGHRS and CDR2 is YFSETQ in the germline V gene. V lost 6 bases and J lost 0, with 10 bases in between. The length of the CDR3 is 14 residues. The CDR3 loop is CASKERASYNEQFF. The CDR3 DNA reads TGCGCCAGCAAGGAGCGGGCCTCCTACAATGAGCAGTTCTTC.

A note on this clonotype: Given a much more abundant clone one base away, this may be a read error. The rearrangement joins TRBV29-1 to TRBJ2-4, with a possible D match to TRBD2 (6 bases). The CDR3 is 12 amino acids. Germline loops: CDR1 SQVTM, CDR2 ANQGSEA. CDR3 residues: CGAGGGKNIQYF. CDR3 DNA: TGCGGCGCCGGGGGAGGCAAAAACATTCAGTACTTC.

J is TRBJ2-1 and V is TRBV7-2; D not certain. CDR3 size: 16 residues. Per the germline V gene, CDR1 is SGHTA and CDR2 is FQGNSA. The ends were cut back, 0 bases at V and 0 bases at J, with 9 bases in the middle. CDR3 nucleotides: TGTGCCAGCAGCTTAGCGCTAGATAGCTCCTACAATGAGCAGTTCTTC. Translating gives CASSLALDSSYNEQFF.

The V gene is TRBV12-3 or TRBV12-4, the J gene TRBJ1-3; the D is unclear. Trimming pared 5 bases from V and 0 bases from J, leaving 5 bases between. There are 13 residues in the CDR3. DNA for the CDR3: TGTGCCAGCAGTCTACACTCTGGAAACACCATATATTTT. This encodes CASSLHSGNTIYF.

This clonotype has just a few counts. The chain recombines TRBV7-2 with TRBJ2-3; TRBD2 matches 8 bases. Germline-derived CDR1 and CDR2 are SGHTA and FQGNSA. This CDR3 contains 15 residues. V was pared by 5 bases and J by 2 bases, with 6 bases of the junction left unmatched. CDR3 region: CASSPSGGNTDTQYF. The DNA for the CDR3 is TGTGCCAGCAGCCCCAGCGGGGGAAACACAGATACGCAGTATTTT.

CDR3 sequence (DNA): TGTGCCATCAGTAAGCGGGAGGAGGAAGGGGAGCTGTTTTTT. Amino acid sequence: CAISKREEEGELFF. The chain combines TRBV10-3 with TRBJ2-2; 9 bases agree with TRBD2. The CDR3 covers 14 residues. Trimming at V came to 5 bases and at J to 8 bases, leaving 6 bases not matched to a gene. Per germline, CDR1 ENHRY and CDR2 SYGVKD.

This clonotype came up a few times. This chain connects TRBV13 to TRBJ2-1; TRBD2 matches at 12 bases. The V segment lost 4 bases and the J segment 12 bases; nucleotides outside the gene matches: 13. The germline gives CDR1 PRHDT, CDR2 FYEKMQ (reference sequence). CDR3 length: 16 amino acids. This CDR3 is CASSSRLAGVLVGQFF. Here the CDR3 DNA reads TGTGCCAGCAGCTCACGACTAGCGGGAGTGCTAGTAGGGCAGTTCTTC.

This clonotype occurred a few times. The CDR3 region is CASSLELAGGQQYF. CDR3 bases: TGCGCCAGCAGCTTGGAACTAGCGGGAGGACAGCAGTACTTC. This rearrangement joins TRBV5-1 to TRBJ2-7; the match to TRBD2 covers 12 bases. V gave up 0 bases and J gave up 8 bases; unmatched junction bases: 3. The CDR3 is 14 residues long. The germline CDR1 and CDR2 sequences are SGHRS and YFSETQ.